The clone carrying this T cell receptor beta chain was detected ten times or more. The time point: patch test 3, about 24 weeks after DPC sensitization. The treatment denotes: therapeutic diphenylcyclopropenone sensitization with weekly scalp DPC. Those who donated were patients with alopecia, 18 to 70 years of age, and suitable for DPC. The germline V gene encodes CDR1 SNHLY and CDR2 FYNNEI. The germline V and J ends were trimmed by 9 bases and 0 bases, with 9 bases remaining between them. The CDR3 consists of 12 residues. MiXCR, run by TCRdb on the RACE reads, gives a single entry per CDR3 protein. The table lists under 200,000 distinct CDR3 sequences, 25% to 35% of them singletons, with 2.1% in the top ten. The data derive from a study of human T cells and chemical hapten exposure.

This clonotype was sampled from a woman under 30 with alopecia areata. Some clones in this sample may be carry-over from other donors' samples. Specimen: whole blood, collected in connection with sensitization to the hapten diphenylcyclopropenone (DPC). V usage is TRBV2 and J usage is TRBJ2-7; no reliable D call. In DNA form, the CDR3 reads TGTGCCAGGGGCGAACCCTCCTACGAGCAGTACTTC. Protein: CARGEPSYEQYF. The entire variable domain, with the rest obtained from reference TRBV2 and TRBJ2-7, is as follows: EPEVTQTPSHQVTQMGQEVILRCVPISNHLYFYWYRQILGQKVEFLVSFYNNEISEKSEIFDDQFSVERPDGSNFTLKIRSTKLEDSAMYFCARGEPSYEQYFGPGTRLTVT.